These 11 T cell receptor beta chains came from one sample sequenced in a study of T-cell reconstitution after alpha-beta-depleted transplantation in children. A library of TCRbeta sequences, prepared with unique molecular identifiers, was generated. Each CDR3 protein is one row after TCRdb ran MiXCR on the PCR reads. The sample carries over 150,000 distinct CDR3 sequences, just under 6.5% recorded once. The sequences come from PBMCs, collected before TCRalphabeta/CD19-depleted stem cell transplant. The receptors shown here come from a girl under three years old with combined immunodeficiency, due to receive a stem cell transplant.

This clonotype was seen a handful of times. The chain recombines TRBV5-1 with TRBJ2-3, with TRBD2 matching over 11 bases. The junction had 5 bases not matched to a gene; V was cut back by 5 bases and J by 3 bases. There are 15 residues in the CDR3. Germline loops: CDR1 SGHRS, CDR2 YFSETQ. The CDR3 region is CASSSGGARTDTQYF. DNA of the CDR3: TGCGCCAGCAGTAGCGGGGGGGCCCGGACAGATACGCAGTATTTT. Drawing the rest from reference TRBV5-1 and TRBJ2-3, the complete variable domain is KAGVTQTPRYLIKTRGQQVTLSCSPISGHRSVSWYQQTPGQGLQFLFEYFSETQRNKGNFPGRFSGRQFSNSRSEMNVSTLELGDSALYLCASSSGGARTDTQYFGPGTRLTVL.

The chain has TRBV15 and TRBJ2-1; a weak D match, TRBD1 (5 bases). Per the germline V gene, CDR1 is LNHNV and CDR2 is YYDKDF (reference sequence). V was trimmed by 2 bases and J by 10 bases, leaving 6 bases between them. The CDR3 is 11 residues long. The CDR3 DNA follows: TGTGCCACCAGCAGATGGGGCGAGCAGTTCTTC. It yields the protein CATSRWGEQFF.

This clonotype was recorded many times. The CDR3 nucleotides read TGTGCCACCAGTGCTTGGGGACTAGCGGGAGGGAGCGGCAATGAGCAGTTCTTC. Encoded protein: CATSAWGLAGGSGNEQFF. The chain uses TRBV24-1 and TRBJ2-1; TRBD2 aligns across 16 bases. The V segment lost 5 bases and the J segment 6 bases; nucleotides outside the gene matches: 9. CDR1 is KGHDR, CDR2 SFDVKD, per germline. This CDR3 spans 18 amino acids.

This chain joins TRBV6-1 and TRBJ2-6; TRBD2 aligns across 14 bases. Germline CDR1 is MNHNS and CDR2 is SASEGT. J gave up 0 bases and V 8 bases, and 6 bases lay outside the gene matches. The CDR3 runs to 18 residues. The CDR3 DNA reads TGTGCCAGCGAGGCCGGACTAGCGGGAGGCTCTGGGGCCAACGTCCTGACTTTC. This gives the protein CASEAGLAGGSGANVLTF.

This clonotype showed up many times. J is TRBJ1-1 and V is TRBV7-8; D not certain. The germline V gene encodes CDR1 SGHVS and CDR2 FQNEAQ. The CDR3 consists of 13 residues. Trimming took 5 bases from V and 6 from J, leaving 13 bases between them. This chain's CDR3 is CASSDIGGSEAFF. The CDR3 DNA follows: TGTGCCAGCAGCGACATAGGCGGGTCTGAAGCTTTCTTT. The entire variable domain, with the rest obtained from reference TRBV7-8 and TRBJ1-1, is as follows: GAGVSQSPRYKVAKRGQDVALRCDPISGHVSLFWYQQALGQGPEFLTYFQNEAQLDKSGLPSDRFFAERPEGSVSTLKIQRTQQEDSAVYLCASSDIGGSEAFFGQGTRLTVV.

As regards this clonotype: A read error may be the cause here, since a much bigger clone is one base away. A read error is likely, as this CDR3 ends without the conserved phenylalanine or tryptophan. V and J are TRBV28 and TRBJ1-2; D is possibly TRBD1 (6 bases). This CDR3 spans 13 amino acids. V lost 4 bases to trimming and J lost 4 bases, with 10 bases between them. CDR1 and CDR2 (germline): MDHEN, SYDVKM. CDR3 residues: CASSWDNLYGYTY. DNA of the CDR3: TGTGCCAGCAGTTGGGACAATCTCTATGGCTACACCTAC.

This clonotype occurred many times. The CDR3 is CASSQDLVVLDEQFF. As DNA, the CDR3 is TGCGCCAGCAGCCAAGATTTAGTGGTATTGGATGAGCAGTTCTTC. This chain uses TRBV4-3 with TRBJ2-1; no clear D. This CDR3 is built from 15 residues. V was trimmed by 0 bases and J by 8 bases, leaving 14 bases between them. Germline V gene data show CDR1 as LGHNA and CDR2 as YSLEER.

This clonotype was observed many times. The chain is built from TRBV20-1 and TRBJ1-1; D gene uncertain. V shed 0 bases and J shed 0 bases, with 14 bases lying between them. The CDR3 covers 16 residues. Looked up from germline, CDR1 is DFQATT and CDR2 is SNEGSKA (reference sequence). In nucleotides, the CDR3 is TGCAGTGCTAGAGACCCCCAACAGTCCATGAACACTGAAGCTTTCTTT. It translates to CSARDPQQSMNTEAFF.

There are many counts of this clonotype. The chain links TRBV28 to TRBJ2-7; TRBD2 matches at 8 bases. The CDR3 consists of 16 residues. Losses at the gene ends were 5 bases for V and 1 base for J; bases not matched to a gene: 10. Germline CDR1 reads MDHEN; CDR2 reads SYDVKM. This chain's CDR3 is CASSQEAGDGSYEQYF. The CDR3 DNA is TGTGCCAGCAGTCAAGAAGCGGGAGATGGGTCCTACGAGCAGTACTTC.

This sequence joins TRBV10-1 and TRBJ2-3; 8 bases match TRBD2. From germline, CDR1 is WNHNN and CDR2 SYGVQD (reference sequence). There are 16 residues in the CDR3. V lost 7 bases and J lost 0; bases outside the gene matches: 9. The CDR3 protein is CASIRIERGSTDTQYF. The DNA for the CDR3 is TGCGCCAGCATAAGGATTGAGCGGGGGAGCACAGATACGCAGTATTTT.

The chain recombines TRBV12-3 or TRBV12-4 with TRBJ2-7, with D possibly being TRBD1 (6 bases). CDR3 length equals 14 residues. V dropped 5 bases and J dropped 3 bases, with 14 bases sitting between them. The CDR3 DNA is TGTGCCAGCAGTCCCGGACAGCAAAACTACGAGCAGTACTTC. It codes for CASSPGQQNYEQYF.